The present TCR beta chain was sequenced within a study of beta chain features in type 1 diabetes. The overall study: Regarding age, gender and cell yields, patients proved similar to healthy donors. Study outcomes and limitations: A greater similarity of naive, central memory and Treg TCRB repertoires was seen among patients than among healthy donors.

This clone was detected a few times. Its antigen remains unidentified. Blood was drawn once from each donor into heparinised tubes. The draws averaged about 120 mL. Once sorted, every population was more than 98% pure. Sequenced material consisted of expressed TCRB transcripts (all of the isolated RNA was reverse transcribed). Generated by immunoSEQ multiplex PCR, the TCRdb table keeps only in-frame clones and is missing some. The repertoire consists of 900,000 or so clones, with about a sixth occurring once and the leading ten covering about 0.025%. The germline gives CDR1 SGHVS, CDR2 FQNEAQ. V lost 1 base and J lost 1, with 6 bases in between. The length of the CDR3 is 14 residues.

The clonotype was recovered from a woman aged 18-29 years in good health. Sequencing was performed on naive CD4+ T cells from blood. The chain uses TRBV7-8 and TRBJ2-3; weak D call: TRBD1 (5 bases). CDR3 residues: CASSLVQGTDTQYF. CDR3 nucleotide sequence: TGTGCCAGCAGCTTAGTACAGGGCACAGATACGCAGTATTTT.